These 32 T cell receptor beta chains were all obtained from the same sample, sequenced in a study of blood T cell repertoires in COVID-19. Measured with immunoSEQ multiplex PCR; TCRdb has only the in-frame clones, and not every one. The sample lists a few hundred thousand clones, almost 90% occurring once. Sequenced sample: PBMCs or T cells enriched from blood (not recorded which). These receptors were obtained from a man aged 30 to 45 who had been exposed to COVID-19.

The CDR3, as DNA: TGTGCCAGCAGCCTCGGGGACACCATATATTTT. Its protein product is CASSLGDTIYF. The J gene is TRBJ1-3, the V gene TRBV13; D is unresolved. V was pared by 5 bases and J by 8 bases, with 7 bases between. Germline V gene lookup returns CDR1 PRHDT and CDR2 FYEKMQ (reference sequence). This CDR3 spans 11 amino acids. The full variable domain, its missing parts supplied by reference TRBV13 and TRBJ1-3, is AAGVIQSPRHLIKEKRETATLKCYPIPRHDTVYWYQQGPGQDPQFLISFYEKMQSDKGSIPDRFSAQQFSDYHSELNMSSLELGDSALYFCASSLGDTIYFGEGSWLTVV.

The chain combines TRBV9 with TRBJ2-3; 16 bases match TRBD2. Germline V gene lookup returns CDR1 SGDLS and CDR2 YYNGEE. V shed 3 bases and J 0 bases; nucleotides not matched to a gene: 10. The CDR3 extends over 20 amino acids. The CDR3 region is CASSGPGTSGGESSTDTQYF. The CDR3 DNA is TGTGCCAGCAGCGGACCCGGGACTAGCGGGGGGGAATCTAGCACAGATACGCAGTATTTT.

The CDR3 is CASIGGGELFF. DNA for the CDR3: TGTGCCAGTATCGGGGGCGGGGAGCTGTTTTTT. The chain links TRBV19 to TRBJ2-2; D might be TRBD2 (6 bases). V dropped 7 bases and J dropped 7 bases, with 7 bases sitting between them. This CDR3 has 11 amino acids. CDR1 is LNHDA, CDR2 SQIVND, per germline (reference sequence).

This clone has only a few counts. This sequence joins TRBV7-6 and TRBJ2-7, with a tentative D call TRBD2 (5 bases). Germline CDR1 is SGHVS and CDR2 is FNYEAQ. The CDR3 runs to 11 residues. V was shortened by 5 bases and J by 6 bases, with 8 bases between the two germline ends. CDR3 in amino acids: CASSITSEQYF. CDR3 in DNA: TGTGCCAGCAGCATTACTAGCGAGCAGTACTTC.

The chain links TRBV2 to TRBJ1-5; D is possibly TRBD1 (6 bases). The germline V gene has CDR1 SNHLY and CDR2 FYNNEI. The CDR3 consists of 15 residues. V shed 6 bases and J shed 7 bases, with 19 bases lying between them. CDR3 sequence (DNA): TGTGCCAGCAGGGCCCTTCGGAGTGGGGGCCAGCCCCAGCATTTT. It yields the protein CASRALRSGGQPQHF.

The V and J genes are TRBV5-1 and TRBJ1-6; TRBD1 aligns across 7 bases. Trimming took 0 bases from V and 8 from J; bases not matched to a gene: 5. Germline loops: CDR1 SGHRS, CDR2 YFSETQ. There are 15 residues in the CDR3. CDR3 residues: CASSLEGGFDSPLHF. In DNA form, the CDR3 reads TGCGCCAGCAGCTTGGAAGGGGGCTTTGATTCACCCCTCCACTTT.

The chain recombines TRBV7-2 with TRBJ2-3; possibly TRBD2 for D (5 bases). This CDR3 has 13 amino acids. V was cut by 6 bases and J by 5 bases, with 12 bases left in between. Germline CDR1 and CDR2: SGHTA and FQGNSA. CDR3 nucleotide sequence: TGTGCCAGCAGTTCGGGAAGAAGAGATACGCAGTATTTT. It specifies CASSSGRRDTQYF. The full variable domain, in which reference TRBV7-2 and TRBJ2-3 provide the parts outside the CDR3, is GAGVSQSPSNKVTEKGKDVELRCDPISGHTALYWYRQSLGQGLEFLIYFQGNSAPDKSGLPSDRFSAERTGGSVSTLTIQRTQQEDSAVYLCASSSGRRDTQYFGPGTRLTVL.

J is TRBJ2-2 and V is TRBV9; 13 positions match TRBD2. The trim removed 3 bases at V and 1 base at J, leaving 15 bases unmatched. Germline CDR1 SGDLS, CDR2 YYNGEE. CDR3 length: 21 amino acids. The CDR3 DNA follows: TGTGCCAGCAGCGACAGTGCCGGGACTAGCGGGGCGACTGAGAACACCGGGGAGCTGTTTTTT. As protein: CASSDSAGTSGATENTGELFF.

V is TRBV21-1 and J is TRBJ2-4; the D call of TRBD2 is as the table states it, not checked on the DNA. TRBV21-1 is noted as a pseudogene. The CDR3 runs to 16 residues. In DNA form, the CDR3 reads TGTGCCAGCAGCAAATGGCAACGGGGTGCCAAAAACATTCAGTACTTC. As protein: CASSKWQRGAKNIQYF.

A few counts support this clone. One end of the junction varies from germline; a read error may be responsible. The chain carries TRBV7-9 and TRBJ2-1, with TRBD2 matching 12 bases. This CDR3 is 15 amino acids long. In germline, CDR1 is SEHNR, CDR2 FQNEAQ (reference sequence). The DNA for the CDR3 is TGTGCCAGCACCTTACTAGCGGGGGGCTGGAATGAGCAGTTCTTC. This gives the protein CASTLLAGGWNEQFF.

The genes are TRBV9 and TRBJ2-1, with 8 bases that match TRBD1. V gave up 3 bases and J gave up 2 bases; unmatched junction bases: 4. Germline V gene sequence: CDR1 SGDLS, CDR2 YYNGEE. The CDR3 is 15 amino acids. CDR3 bases: TGTGCCAGCAGCGCCAACAGGGGGGCCTACAATGAGCAGTTCTTC. Protein sequence: CASSANRGAYNEQFF.

V is TRBV18 and J is TRBJ2-7, with D possibly being TRBD1 (6 bases). Germline lookup yields CDR1 KGHSH and CDR2 LQKENI. There are 15 residues in the CDR3. V was cut by 4 bases and J by 5 bases, with 18 bases left in between. In DNA form, the CDR3 reads TGTGCCAGCTCACGAGGGGACAAGGAACCAAACGAGCAGTACTTC. Its protein is CASSRGDKEPNEQYF. The full variable domain, rest sourced from reference TRBV18 and TRBJ2-7, is NAGVMQNPRHLVRRRGQEARLRCSPMKGHSHVYWYRQLPEEGLKFMVYLQKENIIDESGMPKERFSAEFPKEGPSILRIQQVVRGDSAAYFCASSRGDKEPNEQYFGPGTRLTVT.

V is TRBV5-6 and J is TRBJ2-3; 10 bases agree with TRBD1. Germline V lookup: CDR1 SGHDT, CDR2 YYEEEE. V gave up 4 bases and J gave up 6 bases; unmatched junction bases: 8. The CDR3 length is 15 residues. The CDR3 nucleotides are TGTGCCAGCAGCCCCGGGACAGGGGTCCTGGATACGCAGTATTTT. Protein sequence: CASSPGTGVLDTQYF.

The chain carries TRBV11-1 and TRBJ2-1; 8 bases map to TRBD2. With 7 bases clipped from V and 5 bases from J, the junction kept 13 bases outside the gene matches. This CDR3 has 16 residues. Germline V lookup: CDR1 SGHAT, CDR2 FQDESV (reference sequence). This chain's CDR3 is CASTTPTSGGHNEQFF. The CDR3 bases are TGTGCCAGCACCACACCAACGTCGGGGGGGCACAATGAGCAGTTCTTC.

The chain uses TRBV5-5 and TRBJ1-6, with D tentatively TRBD1 (5 bases). Deletions cut 2 bases from V and 12 bases from J, with 12 bases between. The CDR3 has 13 residues. CDR1 and CDR2 (germline): SGHKS, YYEKEE (reference sequence). The CDR3 DNA reads as TGTGCCAGCAGCTTCTACGGGGGTCGACCCCTCCACTTT. The encoded protein is CASSFYGGRPLHF.

This clone was counted between two and nine times. The CDR3 reads CASTLGGVNTGELFF. The CDR3 DNA follows: TGTGCCAGCACCCTGGGGGGGGTGAACACCGGGGAGCTGTTTTTT. The chain carries TRBV5-4 and TRBJ2-2, with 7 bases that match TRBD2. The CDR3 is 15 residues long. Germline trimming cut 6 bases from V and 1 base from J; bases unmatched to any gene: 6. The V gene's germline CDR1 is SGHNT and CDR2 YYREEE (reference sequence). The variable domain in full, with the rest retrieved from reference TRBV5-4 and TRBJ2-2, is ETGVTQSPTHLIKTRGQQVTLRCSSQSGHNTVSWYQQALGQGPQFIFQYYREEENGRGNFPPRFSGLQFPNYSSELNVNALELDDSALYLCASTLGGVNTGELFFGEGSRLTVL.

The gene calls are TRBV2 and TRBJ2-7; TRBD1 matches at 7 bases. This CDR3 comprises 13 residues. J was trimmed by 5 bases and V by 7 bases; bases with no gene match: 8. Germline loops: CDR1 SNHLY, CDR2 FYNNEI. Here the CDR3 reads CASTSDRSHEQYF. CDR3 bases: TGTGCCAGCACTTCGGACAGGTCCCACGAGCAGTACTTC.

V is TRBV5-1 and J is TRBJ2-7; D possibly corresponds to TRBD1 (5 bases). Germline values: CDR1 SGHRS, CDR2 YFSETQ. CDR3 length: 15 amino acids. V lost 2 bases and J lost 0, with 12 bases in between. CDR3 sequence: CASSFAQGSSYEQYF. In DNA form, the CDR3 reads TGCGCCAGCAGCTTCGCCCAGGGCAGCTCCTACGAGCAGTACTTC. Looking up the rest from reference TRBV5-1 and TRBJ2-7 gives the full variable domain: KAGVTQTPRYLIKTRGQQVTLSCSPISGHRSVSWYQQTPGQGLQFLFEYFSETQRNKGNFPGRFSGRQFSNSRSEMNVSTLELGDSALYLCASSFAQGSSYEQYFGPGTRLTVT.

This clone was detected a few times. The V and J genes are TRBV14 and TRBJ1-6, with 9 bases lining up with TRBD1. V lost 2 bases, J lost 6 bases, and 5 bases stayed unmatched. Germline-derived CDR1 and CDR2 are SGHDN and FVKESK. The CDR3 runs to 16 residues. The CDR3: CASSQHTGGSNSPLHF. Written as DNA, the CDR3 is TGTGCCAGCAGCCAACACACAGGGGGCAGTAATTCACCCCTCCACTTT.

This sequence joins TRBV28 and TRBJ1-1; 7 bases line up with TRBD1. The J segment lost 1 base and the V segment lost 5 bases, leaving 7 bases of the junction unmatched. Germline CDR1 reads MDHEN; CDR2 reads SYDVKM. CDR3 length equals 15 residues. Here the CDR3 reads CASSLDRTGNTEAFF. DNA for the CDR3: TGTGCCAGCAGTCTAGACCGGACAGGGAACACTGAAGCTTTCTTT. Complete variable domain (other parts from reference TRBV28 and TRBJ1-1): DVKVTQSSRYLVKRTGEKVFLECVQDMDHENMFWYRQDPGLGLRLIYFSYDVKMKEKGDIPEGYSVSREKKERFSLILESASTNQTSMYLCASSLDRTGNTEAFFGQGTRLTVV.

The chain links TRBV24-1 to TRBJ2-2; a weak D match, TRBD1 (5 bases). Trimming pared 3 bases from V and 5 bases from J, leaving 18 bases between. Germline V gene lookup returns CDR1 KGHDR and CDR2 SFDVKD. The CDR3 is 17 residues long. Written as DNA, the CDR3 is TGTGCCACCAGTGATCTCGAGTCGGGCAGGGCGACCGGGGAGCTGTTTTTT. Amino acids: CATSDLESGRATGELFF.

The chain joins TRBV7-7 to TRBJ2-5; 7 bases are shared with TRBD1. Germline CDR1 reads SSHAT; CDR2 reads FNYEAQ (reference sequence). The CDR3 covers 15 residues. After removal of 0 bases from V and 3 bases from J, the junction contained 4 bases not matched to a gene. CDR3 DNA: TGTGCCAGCAGCTTAGCACCAACAGGGGAAGAGACCCAGTACTTC. Its protein product is CASSLAPTGEETQYF.

The gene calls are TRBV7-2 and TRBJ1-4; D remains ambiguous. Germline CDR1 reads SGHTA; CDR2 reads FQGNSA. Trimming stripped 3 bases from V and 5 bases from J, with 7 bases between. This CDR3 has 13 amino acids. DNA for the CDR3: TGTGCCAGCAGCTTGGGCCAGAATGAAAAACTGTTTTTT. It yields the protein CASSLGQNEKLFF.

V and J are TRBV7-2 and TRBJ2-7; 9 nucleotides agree with TRBD2. The junction had 0 bases not matched to a gene; V was cut back by 3 bases and J by 3 bases. Germline loops: CDR1 SGHTA, CDR2 FQGNSA. The CDR3 is made up of 13 amino acids. CDR3 bases: TGTGCCAGCAGCTTGACTAGCGGCTACGAGCAGTACTTC. Protein: CASSLTSGYEQYF.

This rearrangement joins TRBV2 to TRBJ2-3, with a weak D call TRBD2 (6 bases). V was trimmed by 8 bases and J by 7 bases, leaving 10 bases between them. Germline assignment: CDR1 SNHLY and CDR2 FYNNEI. This CDR3 region has 11 residues. The CDR3 reads CASRRDHTQYF. The DNA for the CDR3 is TGTGCCAGCCGGCGGGATCATACGCAGTATTTT.

The V and J genes are TRBV18 and TRBJ1-1, with D unresolved. Germline V lookup: CDR1 KGHSH, CDR2 LQKENI. Deletions cut 3 bases from V and 1 base from J, with 3 bases between. The length of the CDR3 is 12 residues. The CDR3 loop is CASSPANTEAFF. DNA for the CDR3: TGTGCCAGCTCACCGGCGAACACTGAAGCTTTCTTT.

V usage is TRBV3-1 (or the pseudogene TRBV3-2) and J usage is TRBJ2-2; D is undetermined. Germline CDR1 reads LGHDT; CDR2 reads YNNKEL (reference sequence). Trimming removed 5 bases at V and 8 bases at J, with 15 bases between. CDR3 length: 14 amino acids. CDR3 sequence: CASSFSSREGELFF. CDR3 coding DNA: TGTGCCAGCAGCTTCTCTAGTCGAGAGGGGGAGCTGTTTTTT.

The rearrangement uses TRBV4-1 and TRBJ2-1; D call uncertain. The CDR3 spans 17 residues. Between the trimmed V and J ends, which lost 1 base and 1 base, there was a span of 14 bases. Germline V gene sequence: CDR1 MGHRA, CDR2 YSYEKL. The CDR3 nucleotides read TGCGCCAGCAGCCAAGGGTCCTACGGTTCGTCCTACAATGAGCAGTTCTTC. It is translated as CASSQGSYGSSYNEQFF.

The genes are TRBV12-3 or TRBV12-4 and TRBJ2-5; no definite D call. With 4 bases removed from V and 5 bases from J, the gap between germline ends came to 11 bases. The CDR3 loop spans 13 amino acids. CDR3 coding DNA: TGTGCCAGCAGTTCAGACTCGCCCGAGACCCAGTACTTC. Protein: CASSSDSPETQYF.

V usage is TRBV19 and J usage is TRBJ2-1, with 10 bases identical to TRBD1. The CDR3 runs to 14 residues. Germline V lookup: CDR1 LNHDA, CDR2 SQIVND (reference sequence). Trimming at V came to 7 bases and at J to 6 bases, leaving 6 bases not matched to a gene. The CDR3 here is CASNDRGRGNEQFF. The CDR3 nucleotides read TGTGCCAGTAATGACAGGGGGCGAGGCAATGAGCAGTTCTTC.

V is TRBV14 and J is TRBJ2-4; 8 bases fit TRBD2. This CDR3 contains 18 residues. The ends lost 0 bases at V and 0 bases at J; junction bases unmatched: 7. Germline V gene data show CDR1 as SGHDN and CDR2 as FVKESK. This chain's CDR3 is CASSQESGGGLAKNIQYF. CDR3 sequence (DNA): TGTGCCAGCAGCCAAGAAAGCGGGGGCGGGTTAGCCAAAAACATTCAGTACTTC.

This clone has a single count. The chain uses TRBV6-8 and TRBJ1-2; tentatively, D is TRBD1 (6 bases). This CDR3 is 14 amino acids long. The ends were cut back, 4 bases at V and 6 bases at J, with 15 bases in the middle. Germline loops: CDR1 MNHGY, CDR2 SAAAGT. CDR3: CASSFSDSRDGYTF. The CDR3 DNA follows: TGTGCCAGCAGTTTCTCGGACAGTCGGGATGGCTACACCTTC.